The 10 T cell receptor beta chains below were found in one sample sequenced in a study of CD8 T cells in Susac syndrome. It was with random hexamers that 0.5 to 1 ug RNA was reverse transcribed. TCRdb re-called the immunoSEQ multiplex PCR reads through MiXCR, storing one row per CDR3 protein. Among 180,000 or so distinct CDR3 sequences, around 96% were seen once, and the ten largest hold roughly 0.094%. The sequenced sample was CD4+ T cells from PBMCs. The receptors originated from a human donor with multiple sclerosis.

DNA of the CDR3: TGCAGTGCTAGAGATGTAGTCTCCCTAGCGGGAGGGCCATACAATGAGCAGTTCTTC. Protein sequence: CSARDVVSLAGGPYNEQFF. The chain couples TRBV20-1 to TRBJ2-1; 12 nucleotides match TRBD2. From germline, CDR1 is DFQATT and CDR2 SNEGSKA (reference sequence). V was pared by 0 bases and J by 4 bases, with 13 bases of the junction left unmatched. There are 19 residues in the CDR3.

The CDR3 protein is CASSFRAGVYNEQFF. CDR3 DNA sequence: TGTGCCAGCAGTTTTCGAGCGGGGGTCTACAATGAGCAGTTCTTC. The chain recombines TRBV12-3 or TRBV12-4 with TRBJ2-1; 8 bases fit TRBD2. The CDR3 spans 15 residues. With V trimmed by 3 bases and J by 3 bases, 4 bases remained unmatched.

This clonotype has ten or more counts. This chain uses TRBV5-6 with TRBJ2-5; D gene ambiguous. V lost 3 bases to trimming and J lost 0 bases, with 0 bases between them. The CDR3 has 11 residues. The germline gives CDR1 SGHDT, CDR2 YYEEEE. The CDR3 DNA reads TGTGCCAGCAGCTACCAAGAGACCCAGTACTTC. The encoded protein is CASSYQETQYF.

The CDR3 here is CAWSSGRRYQPQHF. The DNA of the CDR3 is TGTGCCTGGAGTAGTGGTAGGAGATATCAGCCCCAGCATTTT. The J gene is TRBJ1-5, the V gene TRBV30; no firm D call. Trimming pared 2 bases from V and 5 bases from J, leaving 13 bases between. The germline gives CDR1 GTSNPN, CDR2 SVGIG (reference sequence). The CDR3 is 14 amino acids. Based on the CDR3 plus reference TRBV30 and TRBJ1-5, the full variable domain is SQTIHQWPATLVQPVGSPLSLECTVEGTSNPNLYWYRQAAGRGLQLLFYSVGIGQISSEVPQNLSASRPQDRQFILSSKKLLLSDSGFYLCAWSSGRRYQPQHFGDGTRLSIL.

The rearrangement links TRBV3-1 to TRBJ2-1; D gene unclear. Germline CDR1 is LGHDT and CDR2 is YNNKEL (reference sequence). Trimming removed 4 bases from V and 7 bases from J, with 8 bases in between. CDR3 length equals 12 residues. The CDR3 reads CASSRVGNEQFF. DNA of the CDR3: TGTGCCAGCAGCCGGGTGGGTAATGAGCAGTTCTTC.

The gene calls are TRBV4-1 and TRBJ2-7; 9 bases map to TRBD2. Germline V gene lookup returns CDR1 MGHRA and CDR2 YSYEKL. The CDR3 is made up of 16 amino acids. V shed 0 bases and J 7 bases; nucleotides not matched to a gene: 10. This CDR3 is CASSQDGAGGGREQYF. The CDR3, as DNA: TGCGCCAGCAGCCAAGATGGAGCGGGGGGTGGCAGGGAGCAGTACTTC.

The chain couples TRBV24-1 to TRBJ2-1; D is ambiguous. Trimming cost V 0 bases and J 4 bases, with 0 bases left between them. Looked up from germline, CDR1 is KGHDR and CDR2 is SFDVKD. The CDR3 covers 12 residues. The CDR3 DNA follows: TGTGCCACCAGTGATTTGTACAATGAGCAGTTCTTC. Translation: CATSDLYNEQFF.

This sequence joins TRBV6-1 and TRBJ2-3; either TRBD1 or TRBD2 may supply D (5 bases each). This CDR3 has 16 residues. V was trimmed by 7 bases and J by 5 bases, leaving 22 bases between them. The germline V gene encodes CDR1 MNHNS and CDR2 SASEGT. The CDR3 DNA follows: TGTGCCAGCATCCGCCGGGACGATAGCCCGGGAGATACGCAGTATTTT. Its translation is CASIRRDDSPGDTQYF.

This clonotype has only a few counts. The chain links TRBV2 to TRBJ2-1; unclear D gene. The CDR3 has 10 amino acids. V gave up 7 bases and J gave up 6 bases, with 4 bases separating them. CDR1 is SNHLY, CDR2 FYNNEI, per germline. CDR3 residues: CASTGNEQFF. The CDR3 coding sequence is TGTGCCAGCACGGGCAATGAGCAGTTCTTC.

This rearrangement joins TRBV20-1 to TRBJ2-3, with 9 bases that match TRBD2. There are 14 residues in the CDR3. Trimming took 5 bases from V and 1 from J; bases not matched to a gene: 4. Per the germline V gene, CDR1 is DFQATT and CDR2 is SNEGSKA (reference sequence). The CDR3 DNA sequence: TGCAGTGCTTCACGCGGGAGGGGCACAGATACGCAGTATTTT. This sequence encodes CSASRGRGTDTQYF.